Below, 32 T cell receptor beta chains from the same sample are listed, as sequenced in a study of siplizumab effects on memory and regulatory T cells. The method was immunoSEQ multiplex PCR; TCRdb's version includes in-frame clones alone and lacks a portion of them. Of 12,000 or so clones detected, around 40% appear once; the ten largest clones hold about 9.5%. Coculturing of the mixed lymphocyte reaction cells was performed at 37°C for more than 5 days. These receptors have no known antigen. The sample comprised CFSE-low (dividing) CD8+ T cells sorted from an allogeneic mixed lymphocyte reaction. The source of these receptors is a human donor in good health; the cells came from an allogeneic mixed lymphocyte reaction.

This sequence joins TRBV7-9 and TRBJ2-1, with D perhaps matching TRBD1 or TRBD2 (5 bases each). Trimming shortened V by 4 bases and J by 7 bases, and 8 bases separated the two germline ends. The CDR3 loop spans 12 amino acids. The V gene's germline CDR1 is SEHNR and CDR2 FQNEAQ (reference sequence). This CDR3 reads CASSSGTNEQFF. CDR3 in DNA: TGTGCCAGCAGCTCCGGGACGAATGAGCAGTTCTTC.

The chain uses TRBV4-1 and TRBJ2-7, with TRBD1 matching 7 bases. V was clipped by 4 bases and J by 2 bases; unmatched bases: 8. In germline, CDR1 is MGHRA, CDR2 YSYEKL. CDR3 length: 15 residues. The CDR3 region has the DNA TGCGCCAGCAGCCTCGAACCGGGACAGACCTACGAGCAGTACTTC. Protein sequence: CASSLEPGQTYEQYF.

This clone was seen only a few times. The DNA for the CDR3 is TGTGCCAGTAGTATCTCCCGGAACAATGAGCAGTTCTTC. As protein: CASSISRNNEQFF. V and J are TRBV19 and TRBJ2-1; no definite D call. CDR3 length: 13 residues. Germline V lookup: CDR1 LNHDA, CDR2 SQIVND (reference sequence). V lost 3 bases and J lost 5, with 8 bases in between.

J is TRBJ2-7 and V is TRBV7-9, with no clear D. V dropped 1 base and J dropped 5 bases, with 9 bases sitting between them. The CDR3 totals 13 residues. Germline V CDR1 and CDR2: SEHNR, FQNEAQ (reference sequence). CDR3 bases: TGTGCCAGCAGCTTAGAGGGAAATCACGAGCAGTACTTC. This gives the protein CASSLEGNHEQYF.

This clone was seen more than once but under ten times. J is TRBJ1-3 and V is TRBV27; no clear D gene. V lost 5 bases and J 3 bases, leaving 11 bases between the germline ends. CDR1 and CDR2 (germline): MNHEY, SMNVEV (reference sequence). The CDR3 loop spans 14 amino acids. The CDR3 nucleotides are TGTGCCAGCAGTGAGTCGGGCCTTGGAAACACCATATATTTT. Its translation is CASSESGLGNTIYF.

This clone was counted between two and nine times. The chain links TRBV19 to TRBJ2-7; D gene unclear. Germline lookup yields CDR1 LNHDA and CDR2 SQIVND (reference sequence). The CDR3 consists of 13 residues. Trimming stripped 3 bases from V and 3 bases from J, with 9 bases between. The CDR3 here is CASSISYGYEQYF. The CDR3 nucleotides read TGTGCCAGTAGTATTTCGTACGGCTACGAGCAGTACTTC.

CDR3 coding DNA: TGTGCCAGCAGCTTAGCGGTGGGGGACTACGAGCAGTACTTC. It codes for CASSLAVGDYEQYF. J is TRBJ2-7 and V is TRBV7-2; D tentatively fits TRBD1 or TRBD2 (5 bases each). The CDR3 length is 14 residues. Germline lookup yields CDR1 SGHTA and CDR2 FQGNSA. Trimming removed 0 bases from V and 3 bases from J, with 9 bases in between.

This clone is a singleton in its sample. The junction departs from germline at one end; a sequencing error may be responsible. The rearrangement uses TRBV5-4 and TRBJ2-7, with 11 bases lining up with TRBD1. Germline CDR1 reads SGHNT; CDR2 reads YYREEE (reference sequence). The CDR3 spans 18 residues. The DNA for the CDR3 is TGCGCCAGCAGCCAAGAGTCAGCAACCGGGACAGGGGGCTACGAGCAGTACTTC. It yields the protein CASSQESATGTGGYEQYF. The full variable domain, with the rest looked up from reference TRBV5-4 and TRBJ2-7, is ETGVTQSPTHLIKTRGQQVTLRCSSQSGHNTVSWYQQALGQGPQFIFQYYREEENGRGNFPPRFSGLQFPNYSSELNVNALELDDSALYLCASSQESATGTGGYEQYFGPGTRLTVT.

This clone is categorized as medium-sized. The CDR3 nucleotides read TGTGCCAGCAGTCGAGGACCCAGCTCCTACAATGAGCAGTTCTTC. Its translation is CASSRGPSSYNEQFF. V is TRBV6-5 and J is TRBJ2-1; D is unresolved. Germline CDR1 is MNHEY and CDR2 is SVGAGI. This CDR3 spans 15 amino acids. Trimming took 5 bases from V and 0 from J, leaving 11 bases between them.

The J gene is TRBJ2-5, the V gene TRBV15, with 10 bases aligning to TRBD2. The germline V gene encodes CDR1 LNHNV and CDR2 YYDKDF (reference sequence). Trimming at V came to 3 bases and at J to 1 base, leaving 5 bases not matched to a gene. This CDR3 contains 16 residues. The CDR3 bases are TGTGCCACCAGCAGCGAAGGACTAGCGGTCCAAGAGACCCAGTACTTC. It codes for CATSSEGLAVQETQYF.

The CDR3 region has the DNA TGTGCCAGCGGGGTTCTCGGAGCAGAGCAGTTCTTC. Protein sequence: CASGVLGAEQFF. This chain uses TRBV27 with TRBJ2-1, with no clear D. The CDR3 is made up of 12 amino acids. Germline V gives CDR1 MNHEY, CDR2 SMNVEV (reference sequence). V was cut by 8 bases and J by 10 bases, with 15 bases left in between.

This clone has just a few counts. The J gene is TRBJ2-7, the V gene TRBV7-9, with TRBD1 matching 10 bases. Germline-derived CDR1 and CDR2 are SEHNR and FQNEAQ (reference sequence). V shed 4 bases and J 4 bases; nucleotides not matched to a gene: 7. The CDR3 spans 15 residues. This CDR3 is CASSYPGTGVYEQYF. CDR3 DNA: TGTGCCAGCAGCTACCCCGGGACAGGGGTGTACGAGCAGTACTTC. Together with reference TRBV7-9 and TRBJ2-7, the CDR3 gives the full variable domain: DTGVSQNPRHKITKRGQNVTFRCDPISEHNRLYWYRQTLGQGPEFLTYFQNEAQLEKSRLLSDRFSAERPKGSFSTLEIQRTEQGDSAMYLCASSYPGTGVYEQYFGPGTRLTVT.

This clone has only a few counts. One base away lies a much larger clone, so this may be a sequencing read error. The chain employs TRBV11-2 and TRBJ2-7; D unclear. V dropped 1 base and J dropped 0 bases, with 4 bases sitting between them. The CDR3 runs to 13 residues. Germline lookup yields CDR1 SGHAT and CDR2 FQNNGV. The CDR3: CASSLGSSYEQYF. The DNA of the CDR3 is TGTGCCAGCAGCTTAGGGTCCTCCTACGAGCAGTACTTC.

Only a few counts were recorded for this clone. The chain carries TRBV9 and TRBJ2-7, with 8 bases fitting TRBD2. V lost 4 bases to trimming and J lost 0 bases; unmatched junction nucleotides: 6. The CDR3 runs 15 residues. From germline, CDR1 is SGDLS and CDR2 YYNGEE. CDR3 in amino acids: CASSSSGSFSYEQYF. The CDR3 DNA follows: TGTGCCAGCAGCTCCAGCGGGAGTTTCTCCTACGAGCAGTACTTC.

The chain recombines TRBV6-6 with TRBJ2-7; possible D gene TRBD2, 5 bases. V lost 10 bases to trimming and J lost 5 bases, with 12 bases between them. CDR1 and CDR2 from the germline V gene are MNHNY and SVGAGI (reference sequence). The CDR3 loop spans 11 amino acids. The CDR3 protein is CATTSGHEQYF. The CDR3 DNA is TGTGCCACCACTAGTGGCCACGAGCAGTACTTC.

The J gene is TRBJ1-5, the V gene TRBV5-5, with D perhaps TRBD1 (5 bases). V lost 4 bases, J lost 5 bases, and 16 bases lay in between. This CDR3 comprises 15 residues. The germline V gene has CDR1 SGHKS and CDR2 YYEKEE (reference sequence). The CDR3 region is CASSLAGTAYQPQHF. The CDR3, as DNA: TGTGCCAGCAGCCTCGCCGGGACTGCCTATCAGCCCCAGCATTTT.

This clone is judged medium-sized (0.01 to 0.1%). The chain uses TRBV25-1 and TRBJ1-1; D remains unclear. CDR3 length: 13 amino acids. Trimming removed 6 bases at V and 3 bases at J, with 11 bases between. Germline V gives CDR1 MGHDK, CDR2 SYGVNS. The CDR3 DNA sequence: TGTGCCAGCAGCACAAAATCGTACACTGAAGCTTTCTTT. This sequence encodes CASSTKSYTEAFF.

The genes are TRBV13 and TRBJ1-1; D perhaps matches TRBD1 (5 bases). Germline assignment: CDR1 PRHDT and CDR2 FYEKMQ (reference sequence). Trimming left V 3 bases short and J 0 bases short, with 11 bases between. This CDR3 comprises 15 residues. The CDR3 is CASSLTVQLNTEAFF. CDR3 in DNA: TGTGCCAGCAGCTTGACAGTTCAGCTGAACACTGAAGCTTTCTTT.

This clone has more than one count but fewer than ten. This rearrangement joins TRBV27 to TRBJ1-1; D unresolved. V was trimmed by 5 bases and J by 1 base, leaving 5 bases between them. This CDR3 is 12 amino acids long. CDR1 is MNHEY, CDR2 SMNVEV, per germline (reference sequence). In DNA, the CDR3 is TGTGCCAGCAGTCAGAAGAACACTGAAGCTTTCTTT. Its translation is CASSQKNTEAFF.

This clone showed up just a few times. This chain connects TRBV7-9 to TRBJ1-2, with 7 bases matching TRBD1. There are 19 residues in the CDR3. Germline-derived CDR1 and CDR2 are SEHNR and FQNEAQ (reference sequence). V trimming: 6 bases; J trimming: 4 bases; junction bases outside the gene matches: 23. The CDR3 coding sequence is TGTGCCAGCAGGCCAGTGTTTCTTCGGTACCTGACAGGGCGCTATGGCTACACCTTC. The encoded protein is CASRPVFLRYLTGRYGYTF. The full variable domain, its missing parts supplied by reference TRBV7-9 and TRBJ1-2, is DTGVSQNPRHKITKRGQNVTFRCDPISEHNRLYWYRQTLGQGPEFLTYFQNEAQLEKSRLLSDRFSAERPKGSFSTLEIQRTEQGDSAMYLCASRPVFLRYLTGRYGYTFGSGTRLTVV.

The chain joins TRBV2 to TRBJ2-7; D perhaps matches TRBD1 (6 bases). The CDR3 loop spans 16 amino acids. V was shortened by 1 base and J by 4 bases, with 17 bases between the two germline ends. CDR1 and CDR2 from the germline V gene are SNHLY and FYNNEI. The CDR3 loop reads CASSEGPLGQLYEQYF. The CDR3, as DNA: TGTGCCAGCAGTGAAGGCCCTCTGGGACAATTATACGAGCAGTACTTC. The full variable domain, completed using reference TRBV2 and TRBJ2-7, is EPEVTQTPSHQVTQMGQEVILRCVPISNHLYFYWYRQILGQKVEFLVSFYNNEISEKSEIFDDQFSVERPDGSNFTLKIRSTKLEDSAMYFCASSEGPLGQLYEQYFGPGTRLTVT.

This clone is medium-sized within its sample. The chain links TRBV6-1 to TRBJ2-1; D assignment may be TRBD1 or TRBD2 (5 bases each). Germline CDR1 MNHNS, CDR2 SASEGT. V dropped 4 bases and J dropped 6 bases, with 16 bases sitting between them. The length of the CDR3 is 15 residues. The CDR3 loop is CASSAYTGTFNEQFF. The CDR3 nucleotides are TGTGCCAGCAGTGCATACACCGGGACGTTCAATGAGCAGTTCTTC.

This clone was seen only a few times. The junction departs from the called germline gene at one end, perhaps through a read error. The rearrangement uses TRBV7-7 and TRBJ2-5, with 11 bases fitting TRBD2. The CDR3 length is 14 residues. CDR1 SSHAT and CDR2 FNYEAQ come from the germline V gene (reference sequence). The CDR3 region is CASSRLAGQETQYF. CDR3 coding DNA: TGTGCTAGCAGCAGACTAGCGGGGCAAGAGACCCAGTACTTC.

The chain has TRBV15 and TRBJ2-3; D call uncertain. Germline lookup yields CDR1 LNHNV and CDR2 YYDKDF (reference sequence). Trimming removed 1 base at V and 7 bases at J, with 18 bases between. This CDR3 contains 16 residues. This CDR3 is CATSRVGLESINTQYF. CDR3 nucleotides: TGTGCCACCAGCAGAGTAGGGCTCGAAAGCATAAATACGCAGTATTTT. Combining the CDR3 with reference TRBV15 and TRBJ2-3 gives the whole variable domain DAMVIQNPRYQVTQFGKPVTLSCSQTLNHNVMYWYQQKSSQAPKLLFHYYDKDFNNEADTPDNFQSRRPNTSFCFLDIRSPGLGDTAMYLCATSRVGLESINTQYFGPGTRLTVL.

There are a few counts of this clone. The rearrangement uses TRBV30 and TRBJ1-2, with 7 bases aligning to TRBD1. V lost 0 bases to trimming and J lost 12 bases; unmatched junction nucleotides: 13. The CDR3 totals 14 residues. Germline loops: CDR1 GTSNPN, CDR2 SVGIG (reference sequence). CDR3 DNA sequence: TGTGCCTGGAGTGTACGGGTAGGGGGCGAGATAGACACCTTC. Translated, it gives CAWSVRVGGEIDTF.

The CDR3 sequence: CASSLDGDLNQPQHF. The CDR3 nucleotides are TGTGCCAGCAGCTTGGATGGGGACCTCAATCAGCCCCAGCATTTT. The chain is built from TRBV5-6 and TRBJ1-5; a weak D match, TRBD1 (5 bases). In germline, CDR1 is SGHDT, CDR2 YYEEEE. The CDR3 loop spans 15 amino acids. Between the trimmed V and J ends, which lost 0 bases and 3 bases, there was a span of 10 bases. The full variable domain, with the rest looked up from reference TRBV5-6 and TRBJ1-5, is DAGVTQSPTHLIKTRGQQVTLRCSPKSGHDTVSWYQQALGQGPQFIFQYYEEEERQRGNFPDRFSGHQFPNYSSELNVNALLLGDSALYLCASSLDGDLNQPQHFGDGTRLSIL.

The chain combines TRBV11-2 with TRBJ1-6, with unresolved D. This CDR3 region has 13 residues. V dropped 1 base and J dropped 4 bases, with 2 bases sitting between them. In germline, CDR1 is SGHAT, CDR2 FQNNGV. In DNA, the CDR3 is TGTGCCAGCAGCTTAGCGTATAATTCACCCCTCCACTTT. Its protein product is CASSLAYNSPLHF.

This clone was observed a few times. The chain couples TRBV27 to TRBJ2-7; possibly TRBD1 or TRBD2 for D (6 bases each). The V gene lost 3 bases and the J gene lost 1 base, with 19 bases spanning the gap. The CDR3 contains 17 residues. CDR1 is MNHEY, CDR2 SMNVEV, per germline (reference sequence). CDR3 nucleotide sequence: TGTGCCAGCAGTTTTTTGAAAGCGGAGGGGGTTTCCTACGAGCAGTACTTC. It encodes CASSFLKAEGVSYEQYF.

This clone was picked up a small number of times. The chain has TRBV27 and TRBJ2-7, with TRBD1 matching over 7 bases. CDR1 is MNHEY and CDR2 is SMNVEV in the germline V gene (reference sequence). The CDR3 totals 14 residues. V lost 6 bases, J lost 7 bases, and 12 bases stayed unmatched. The CDR3 DNA reads TGTGCCAGCAGACTTCAGGGGGTACTGGGGGAGCAGTACTTC. Translation gives CASRLQGVLGEQYF.

The chain combines TRBV7-9 with TRBJ2-7, with TRBD2 as a possible D gene (5 bases). V lost 6 bases and J lost 4, with 13 bases in between. Germline V gene sequence: CDR1 SEHNR, CDR2 FQNEAQ (reference sequence). The CDR3 is made up of 13 amino acids. The CDR3 loop is CASSEAALYEQYF. For the CDR3, the DNA is TGTGCCAGCAGTGAAGCGGCCCTATACGAGCAGTACTTC.

This clone was seen more than once but under ten times. CDR3 protein: CASSVGRIGSHEQYF. In nucleotides, the CDR3 is TGTGCCAGCAGCGTCGGTCGGATAGGGAGCCACGAGCAGTACTTC. The V gene is TRBV9, the J gene TRBJ2-7; TRBD2 might be the D (5 bases). The CDR3 totals 15 residues. V lost 2 bases, J lost 5 bases, and 17 bases lay in between. CDR1 and CDR2 (germline): SGDLS, YYNGEE.

This clone is medium-sized (0.01 to 0.1%) by share. The same CDR3 is also encoded by other DNA sequences in this sample. CDR3 region: CASSVGFGRTYEQYF. In nucleotides, the CDR3 is TGTGCCAGCAGCGTAGGTTTCGGGAGGACCTACGAGCAGTACTTC. The V gene is TRBV9, the J gene TRBJ2-7; 7 bases align to TRBD2. This CDR3 has 15 amino acids. Germline V CDR1 and CDR2: SGDLS, YYNGEE. V gave up 0 bases and J gave up 2 bases; unmatched junction bases: 5.